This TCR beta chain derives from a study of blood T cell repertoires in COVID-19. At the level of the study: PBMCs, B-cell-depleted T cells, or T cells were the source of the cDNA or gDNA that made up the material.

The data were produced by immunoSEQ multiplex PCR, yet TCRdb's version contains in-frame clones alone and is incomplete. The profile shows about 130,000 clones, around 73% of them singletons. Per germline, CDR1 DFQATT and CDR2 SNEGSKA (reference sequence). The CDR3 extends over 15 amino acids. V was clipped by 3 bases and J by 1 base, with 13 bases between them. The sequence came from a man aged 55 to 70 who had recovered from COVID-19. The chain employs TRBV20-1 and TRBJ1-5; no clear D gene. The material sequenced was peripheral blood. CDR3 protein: CSASLGFGSNQPQHF. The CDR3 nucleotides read TGCAGTGCTAGTCTCGGGTTTGGAAGCAATCAGCCCCAGCATTTT.